These T cell receptor beta chains were read from a single sample in a study of cytomegalovirus exposure and HLA in healthy donors. The table came from immunoSEQ multiplex PCR; TCRdb's copy has only in-frame clones and leaves some out. In all, the sample yields 150,000 or so clones. The sample comprised PBMCs. All receptors come from a woman aged 45 to 65 in good health and CMV-seronegative. The conserved cysteine and the conserved F or W are not part of the CDR3 here.

V,J,length,CDR3
TRBV29-1,TRBJ1-3,11,SVGQGGGNTIY
TRBV9,TRBJ1-2,13,ASSPPSGANYGYT
TRBV7-2,TRBJ2-7,14,ASSLVRQGARAEQY
TRBV28,TRBJ2-7,14,ASSLWTGTGRDEQY
TRBV7-2,TRBJ2-1,14,ASSLGAGGSYNEQF
TRBV5-6,TRBJ1-6,15,ASSLTTGSSYNSPLH
TRBV5-1,TRBJ2-1,12,ASHLLTGPDEQF
TRBV29-1,TRBJ2-7,11,SYRTGGTYEQY
TRBV2,TRBJ2-1,14,ASSDVASGVRNEQF
TRBV7-9,TRBJ1-1,13,ASSIRTGGDTEAF
TRBV6-5,TRBJ1-2,11,ASSDGGARGYT
TRBV5-1,TRBJ2-1,10,ASSGGWIEQF
TRBV11-3,TRBJ1-1,11,ASSGALNTEAF
TRBV28,TRBJ1-1,11,ASSLVRDTEAF
TRBV30,TRBJ1-2,12,AWSVHESRYGYT
TRBV28,TRBJ2-5,14,ASSTLGQGDNGAQY
TRBV5-1,TRBJ2-7,12,ASSGNRGPYEQY
TRBV7-6,TRBJ2-5,13,ASSAHQGAGETQY
TRBV18,TRBJ1-4,15,ASSREQGRSTNEKLF
TRBV2,TRBJ2-1,13,ASSPPGLADNEQF
TRBV9,TRBJ2-7,15,ASTPGGGHYRASEQY
TRBV27,TRBJ1-1,14,ASSLSGQGLNTEAF
TRBV11-1,TRBJ2-3,14,ASSQGGRQGVDTQY
TRBV6-5,TRBJ1-1,12,ASRTGGVNTEAF
TRBV12-2,TRBJ2-5,11,ASRFSGRETQY
TRBV20-1,TRBJ2-7,9,SASRVYEQY
TRBV19,TRBJ2-5,13,ASSISSDPPETQY
TRBV6-1,TRBJ2-7,8,ASSGNEQY
TRBV6-4,TRBJ1-6,11,ASSASGGSPLH
TRBV29-1,TRBJ2-2,13,SAMDRGIDTGELF
TRBV13,TRBJ2-7,13,ASSLEGSGSYEQY
TRBV4-2,TRBJ2-3,16,ASSQDQLGGGDVNTQY
TRBV5-1,TRBJ2-7,11,ASGDREVLEQY